This T cell receptor (beta chain) was sequenced for a study of T cell repertoires in cytomegalovirus infection. Turning to the study itself: Selection of CMV epitopes for the study included recently identified HLA-C-restricted and well-studied HLA-B-restricted ones. CMV infection plus the matching HLA type was flagged by public TCR beta signatures. Notes on the study in general: CMV carriers with the relevant HLA were identified by cumulative public TCR beta family frequency.

The V segment lost 5 bases and the J segment 6 bases; nucleotides outside the gene matches: 18. The CDR3 sequence is 18 residues long. In germline, CDR1 is SGHTA, CDR2 FQGNSA. This clonotype turned up a few times. The antigen is unknown. TCRdb fed the reads into MiXCR, producing one record per CDR3 protein. The data contain tens of thousands of distinct CDR3 sequences, around 18% of them singletons. V usage is TRBV7-2 and J usage is TRBJ2-7, with 11 bases lining up with TRBD2. The TCR comes from a human donor in good health (CMV status not recorded). Some clones in this sample may be carry-over from other donors' samples. The sequencing here drew on CD8+ T cells from cultured PBMCs, taken from culture after CMV antigen stimulation. The CDR3 protein is CASSAGPGSGGGRSEQYF. CDR3 bases: TGTGCCAGCAGCGCAGGCCCGGGTAGCGGGGGGGGGAGGTCCGAGCAGTACTTC.